These 28 T cell receptor beta chains were sequenced from one sample in a study of cytomegalovirus exposure and HLA in healthy donors. With 60 Vbeta and 13 Jbeta primers, the PCR was carried out. Generated by immunoSEQ multiplex PCR, the TCRdb table keeps only in-frame clones and is missing some. This sample has about 130,000 clones; roughly 74% occur once, and the top ten carry 5.5% to 8%. The source material was PBMCs. These receptors all come from a male donor in good health and CMV-seronegative.

The chain couples TRBV7-3 to TRBJ2-1; 7 bases fit TRBD2. Unmatched junction bases numbered 6, after V lost 3 bases and J lost 4 bases. CDR3 length equals 15 residues. The germline V gene encodes CDR1 SGHTA and CDR2 FQGTGA. Here the CDR3 reads CASSLALAEYNEQFF. CDR3 coding DNA: TGTGCCAGCAGCTTGGCCCTAGCGGAGTACAATGAGCAGTTCTTC.

This rearrangement joins TRBV7-9 to TRBJ2-1; D may be TRBD2 (6 bases). This CDR3 region has 11 residues. V lost 5 bases to trimming and J lost 9 bases, with 8 bases between them. The V gene's germline CDR1 is SEHNR and CDR2 FQNEAQ (reference sequence). Written as DNA, the CDR3 is TGTGCCAGCAGCCCGGGGGTTGAGCAGTTCTTC. Residues: CASSPGVEQFF.

This chain joins TRBV21-1 and TRBJ2-5; the table's D call TRBD1 went unverified against the DNA. TRBV21-1 is listed as a pseudogene. CDR3 size: 15 residues. The CDR3 DNA reads TGTGCCAGCAGCAAAGCAGGGGGGACAGAAGAGACCCAGTACTTC. Protein product: CASSKAGGTEETQYF.

The chain has TRBV6-1 and TRBJ2-7; 9 nucleotides align to TRBD1. The CDR3 length is 15 residues. Trimming at V came to 6 bases and at J to 4 bases, leaving 10 bases not matched to a gene. Germline values: CDR1 MNHNS, CDR2 SASEGT. The CDR3 DNA sequence: TGTGCCAGCAGCTGGGGGACAGGGAGGCATTACGAGCAGTACTTC. Protein product: CASSWGTGRHYEQYF.

V and J are TRBV19 and TRBJ2-3; TRBD2 matches at 13 bases. Germline-derived CDR1 and CDR2 are LNHDA and SQIVND (reference sequence). The V segment lost 4 bases and the J segment 1 base; nucleotides outside the gene matches: 5. The CDR3 is 17 amino acids. CDR3 bases: TGTGCCAGTAGTACAGGACTAGCGGGAGTGGGCACAGATACGCAGTATTTT. Its protein product is CASSTGLAGVGTDTQYF.

By its share, this clone is medium-sized. CDR3 protein: CASSKRGGESYEQYF. Written as DNA, the CDR3 is TGTGCCAGCAGCAAACGGGGGGGGGAAAGCTACGAGCAGTACTTC. The chain carries TRBV21-1 and TRBJ2-7; the table's D call, TRBD2, was not checked against the DNA. TRBV21-1 is described as a pseudogene. This CDR3 is 15 amino acids long.

This chain connects TRBV7-9 to TRBJ1-1, with 7 nucleotides matching TRBD1. CDR3 length: 15 residues. Germline V gives CDR1 SEHNR, CDR2 FQNEAQ (reference sequence). V was pared by 4 bases and J by 0 bases, with 5 bases of the junction left unmatched. This chain's CDR3 is CASSSTGNMNTEAFF. Here the CDR3 DNA reads TGTGCCAGCAGCTCGACAGGGAATATGAACACTGAAGCTTTCTTT.

V gene TRBV5-2 combines with J gene TRBJ2-1; TRBD2 is the table's D call and was not checked against the DNA. TRBV5-2 is tagged as a pseudogene. The CDR3 totals 13 residues. The CDR3 bases are TGCGCCAGCAGCCAAGCAAGAGGAAATGAGCAGTTCTTC. Translating gives CASSQARGNEQFF.

The rearrangement joins TRBV19 to TRBJ1-1; 10 nucleotides agree with TRBD1. The germline V gene has CDR1 LNHDA and CDR2 SQIVND (reference sequence). This CDR3 comprises 15 residues. The J segment lost 3 bases and the V segment lost 6 bases, leaving 7 bases of the junction unmatched. The CDR3 bases are TGTGCCAGTAGCCTTACCGGGACAGGGGACACTGAAGCTTTCTTT. Translation: CASSLTGTGDTEAFF.

This clone was observed once. This rearrangement joins TRBV13 to TRBJ2-7; D possibly corresponds to TRBD2 (5 bases). CDR1 is PRHDT and CDR2 is FYEKMQ in the germline V gene (reference sequence). The ends were cut back, 6 bases at V and 0 bases at J, with 9 bases in the middle. This CDR3 comprises 13 residues. The CDR3 bases are TGTGCCAGCAGTCTCCGGGACTCCTACGAGCAGTACTTC. It codes for CASSLRDSYEQYF.

The chain carries TRBV28 and TRBJ2-1; 7 positions match TRBD1. This CDR3 spans 14 amino acids. The V gene end was trimmed by 6 bases and the J gene end by 1 base; junction bases not matched to a gene: 3. Per the germline V gene, CDR1 is MDHEN and CDR2 is SYDVKM. The CDR3 sequence: CASRETGSYNEQFF. The CDR3 DNA reads as TGTGCCAGCAGGGAGACAGGGTCCTACAATGAGCAGTTCTTC.

This chain joins TRBV5-1 and TRBJ2-5, with 7 bases aligning to TRBD1. The CDR3 totals 14 residues. V gave up 4 bases and J gave up 7 bases; unmatched junction bases: 10. Germline values: CDR1 SGHRS, CDR2 YFSETQ. CDR3 sequence: CASSVRTGVGTQYF. The CDR3 DNA reads TGCGCCAGCAGCGTCCGAACAGGGGTGGGGACCCAGTACTTC. The whole variable domain, filled in from reference TRBV5-1 and TRBJ2-5, reads KAGVTQTPRYLIKTRGQQVTLSCSPISGHRSVSWYQQTPGQGLQFLFEYFSETQRNKGNFPGRFSGRQFSNSRSEMNVSTLELGDSALYLCASSVRTGVGTQYFGPGTRLLVL.

V and J are TRBV7-2 and TRBJ2-2, with 8 positions matching TRBD1. The CDR3 totals 15 residues. The ends lost 5 bases at V and 4 bases at J; junction bases unmatched: 6. Germline-derived CDR1 and CDR2 are SGHTA and FQGNSA. The CDR3 DNA reads TGTGCCAGCAGCCCCACAGGGGGTGGCACCGGGGAGCTGTTTTTT. This translates into CASSPTGGGTGELFF.

This chain joins TRBV27 and TRBJ2-7, with D possibly TRBD1 on 5 matching bases. V was clipped by 6 bases and J by 2 bases, with 14 bases between them. This CDR3 is built from 14 residues. Germline lookup yields CDR1 MNHEY and CDR2 SMNVEV (reference sequence). The chain's CDR3 is CASRPRQTTYEQYF. The DNA for the CDR3 is TGTGCCAGCAGGCCGCGACAGACAACCTACGAGCAGTACTTC.

V gene TRBV7-8 combines with J gene TRBJ2-2, with 8 bases lining up with TRBD2. CDR3 size: 15 residues. The V gene's germline CDR1 is SGHVS and CDR2 FQNEAQ. The V and J ends lost 6 bases and 5 bases, in that order; junction bases with no gene match: 8. In DNA form, the CDR3 reads TGTGCCAGCAGTCCGGGACTAGTATCGACCGGGGAGCTGTTTTTT. Translating it yields CASSPGLVSTGELFF.

The chain combines TRBV7-6 with TRBJ2-5, with 9 bases identical to TRBD1. The DNA end is a closer match to TRBJ2-7, so the J assignment may be wrong. The CDR3 loop spans 18 amino acids. Per germline, CDR1 SGHVS and CDR2 FNYEAQ. In DNA form, the CDR3 reads TGTGCCAGCAGTCCCTGGACGAGACAGGGGGTTATGGGGTACGAGCAGTACTTC. Encoded protein: CASSPWTRQGVMGYEQYF.

V is TRBV14 and J is TRBJ2-7; TRBD1 is a possible D gene (5 bases). Looked up from germline, CDR1 is SGHDN and CDR2 is FVKESK. The V and J ends lost 4 bases and 3 bases respectively, with 16 bases between them. This CDR3 is 15 amino acids long. The chain's CDR3 is CASSRQGGVGYEQYF. In DNA form, the CDR3 reads TGTGCCAGCAGCCGCCAGGGTGGAGTGGGCTACGAGCAGTACTTC.

V is TRBV15 and J is TRBJ2-5; D is undetermined. V lost 2 bases, J lost 1 base, and 8 bases lay in between. The CDR3 spans 14 residues. Germline-derived CDR1 and CDR2 are LNHNV and YYDKDF (reference sequence). CDR3 region: CATSRTTGQETQYF. CDR3 sequence (DNA): TGTGCCACCAGCAGAACCACCGGCCAAGAGACCCAGTACTTC.

This clone was counted only a few times. DNA of the CDR3: TGTGCCAGCGTAGCGGGCACCTACGAGCAGTACTTC. Residues: CASVAGTYEQYF. This chain uses TRBV28 with TRBJ2-7; 7 bases align to TRBD2. V dropped 8 bases and J dropped 2; count of bases not matched to a gene: 3. The length of the CDR3 is 12 residues. Germline-derived CDR1 and CDR2 are MDHEN and SYDVKM.

This chain links TRBV27 with TRBJ2-5, with D tentatively TRBD1 (6 bases). This CDR3 contains 14 residues. The V end was cut by 2 bases, the J end by 6 bases, with 13 bases between. CDR1 is MNHEY, CDR2 SMNVEV, per germline (reference sequence). CDR3 coding DNA: TGTGCCAGCAGTTTAGATAGGGGGATACAGACCCAGTACTTC. Protein sequence: CASSLDRGIQTQYF.

The J gene is TRBJ1-4, the V gene TRBV15; D may be TRBD1 (6 bases). Germline-derived CDR1 and CDR2 are LNHNV and YYDKDF (reference sequence). The CDR3 consists of 16 residues. V lost 0 bases and J 4 bases, leaving 12 bases between the germline ends. The CDR3 DNA reads as TGTGCCACCAGCAGAGACGGGGGGGCGGGTAATGAAAAACTGTTTTTT. Its protein is CATSRDGGAGNEKLFF. Full variable domain (outside the CDR3, taken from reference TRBV15 and TRBJ1-4): DAMVIQNPRYQVTQFGKPVTLSCSQTLNHNVMYWYQQKSSQAPKLLFHYYDKDFNNEADTPDNFQSRRPNTSFCFLDIRSPGLGDTAMYLCATSRDGGAGNEKLFFGSGTQLSVL.

The CDR3 is CASRPLAGGPSFSYNEQFF. Here the CDR3 DNA reads TGTGCCAGCAGACCACTAGCGGGGGGGCCCTCATTCTCCTACAATGAGCAGTTCTTC. V usage is TRBV5-5 and J usage is TRBJ2-1; TRBD2 agrees at 13 bases. With V trimmed by 5 bases and J by 0 bases, 11 bases remained unmatched. CDR1 is SGHKS and CDR2 is YYEKEE in the germline V gene (reference sequence). The CDR3 has 19 residues.

The CDR3 reads CASSLVQGVAGNTIYF. CDR3 bases: TGTGCCAGCAGCTTAGTCCAGGGTGTAGCTGGAAACACCATATATTTT. V usage is TRBV7-8 and J usage is TRBJ1-3, with D possibly TRBD1 on 5 matching bases. Trimming cost V 1 base and J 2 bases, with 12 bases left between them. CDR3 size: 16 residues. From germline, CDR1 is SGHVS and CDR2 FQNEAQ.

The V and J genes are TRBV30 and TRBJ2-5; D not resolved. The CDR3 covers 14 residues. Germline CDR1 is GTSNPN and CDR2 is SVGIG (reference sequence). Trimming took 0 bases from V and 1 from J, leaving 9 bases between them. The CDR3 nucleotides are TGTGCCTGGAGTGTAACCCGGAGCCAAGAGACCCAGTACTTC. Translated: CAWSVTRSQETQYF.

The rearrangement joins TRBV6-5 to TRBJ1-3; tentatively, D is TRBD1 (5 bases). Between the trimmed V and J ends, which lost 6 bases and 9 bases, there was a span of 21 bases. The germline CDR1 and CDR2 sequences are MNHEY and SVGAGI. The CDR3 totals 15 residues. This CDR3 reads CASRETGGNYGTIYF. DNA for the CDR3: TGTGCCAGCAGGGAAACCGGGGGTAATTATGGCACCATATATTTT.

This clone was detected a few times. The chain is built from TRBV18 and TRBJ1-1, with unresolved D. V was shortened by 2 bases and J by 1 base, with 8 bases between the two germline ends. Germline CDR1 and CDR2: KGHSH and LQKENI. CDR3 length equals 14 residues. The CDR3 is CASSPNARNTEAFF. The CDR3 coding sequence is TGTGCCAGCTCACCAAACGCCAGGAACACTGAAGCTTTCTTT.

The CDR3 reads CASSEAPNRGEKLFF. In DNA, the CDR3 is TGTGCCAGCAGTGAAGCGCCCAATAGGGGGGAAAAACTGTTTTTT. The chain combines TRBV6-1 with TRBJ1-4; maybe TRBD1 (6 bases). The CDR3 loop spans 15 amino acids. Per germline, CDR1 MNHNS and CDR2 SASEGT. Trimming left V 0 bases short and J 8 bases short, with 13 bases between.

This chain uses TRBV5-1 with TRBJ1-1, with 7 positions matching TRBD1. This CDR3 has 15 residues. Germline V CDR1 and CDR2: SGHRS, YFSETQ. With V trimmed by 2 bases and J by 7 bases, 11 bases remained unmatched. In DNA, the CDR3 is TGCGCCAGCAGCTTAGGTACAGGGGAGGAGGGTGAAGCTTTCTTT. Translating gives CASSLGTGEEGEAFF.